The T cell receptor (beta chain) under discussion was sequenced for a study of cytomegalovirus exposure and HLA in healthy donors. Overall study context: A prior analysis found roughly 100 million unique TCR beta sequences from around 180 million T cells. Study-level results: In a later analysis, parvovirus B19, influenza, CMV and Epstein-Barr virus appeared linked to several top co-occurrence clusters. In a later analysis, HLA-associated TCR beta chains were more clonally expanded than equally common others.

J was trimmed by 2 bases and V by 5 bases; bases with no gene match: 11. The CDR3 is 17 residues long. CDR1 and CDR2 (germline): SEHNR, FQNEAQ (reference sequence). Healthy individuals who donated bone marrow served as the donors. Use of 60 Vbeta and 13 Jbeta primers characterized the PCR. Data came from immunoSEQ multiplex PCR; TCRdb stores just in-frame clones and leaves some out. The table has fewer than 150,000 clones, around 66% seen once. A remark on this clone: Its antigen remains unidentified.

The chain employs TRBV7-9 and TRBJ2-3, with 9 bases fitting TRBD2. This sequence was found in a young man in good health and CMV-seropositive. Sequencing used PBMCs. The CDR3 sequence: CASSPGASGGITDTQYF. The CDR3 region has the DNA TGTGCCAGCAGCCCCGGAGCGAGCGGGGGGATCACAGATACGCAGTATTTT.